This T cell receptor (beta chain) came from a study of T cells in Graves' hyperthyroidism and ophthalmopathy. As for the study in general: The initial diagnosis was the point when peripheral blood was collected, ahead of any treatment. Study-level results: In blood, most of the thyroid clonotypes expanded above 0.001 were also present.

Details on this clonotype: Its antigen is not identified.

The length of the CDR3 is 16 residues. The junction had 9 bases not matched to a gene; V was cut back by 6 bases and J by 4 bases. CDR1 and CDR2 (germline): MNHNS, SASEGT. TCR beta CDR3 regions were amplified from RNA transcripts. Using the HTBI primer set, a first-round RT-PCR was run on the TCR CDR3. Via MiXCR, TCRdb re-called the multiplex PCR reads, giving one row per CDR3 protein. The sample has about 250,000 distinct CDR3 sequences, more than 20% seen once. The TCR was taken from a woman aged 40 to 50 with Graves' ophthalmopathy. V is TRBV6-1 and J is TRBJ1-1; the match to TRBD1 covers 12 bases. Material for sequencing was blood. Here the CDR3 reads CASRTSGQGATTEAFF. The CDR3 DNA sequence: TGTGCCAGCAGAACATCGGGACAGGGGGCGACCACTGAAGCTTTCTTT.